This T cell receptor beta chain is from a study of blood T cell repertoires in COVID-19. In the authors' methods: The assay estimated nucleated cells by amplifying reference gene primers. The table came from immunoSEQ multiplex PCR; TCRdb's copy has only in-frame clones and leaves some out. V, J and clone size are those of that table, while D and trimming were read from the DNA. The table lists about 61,000 clones, 85% of them singletons. The V end lost 0 bases, the J end lost 7 bases, and 13 bases lay between the germline ends. Germline loops: CDR1 LNHDA, CDR2 SQIVND (reference sequence). This CDR3 has 15 amino acids.

This TCR derives from a man between 65 and 79 years old with acute or convalescent COVID-19. The sequenced material came from peripheral blood. The V call is TRBV19, the J call TRBJ2-1; possible D gene TRBD1, 6 bases. CDR3 sequence: CASSIDGSRGNEQFF. The CDR3 nucleotides read TGTGCCAGTAGTATAGATGGGTCCAGGGGTAATGAGCAGTTCTTC.